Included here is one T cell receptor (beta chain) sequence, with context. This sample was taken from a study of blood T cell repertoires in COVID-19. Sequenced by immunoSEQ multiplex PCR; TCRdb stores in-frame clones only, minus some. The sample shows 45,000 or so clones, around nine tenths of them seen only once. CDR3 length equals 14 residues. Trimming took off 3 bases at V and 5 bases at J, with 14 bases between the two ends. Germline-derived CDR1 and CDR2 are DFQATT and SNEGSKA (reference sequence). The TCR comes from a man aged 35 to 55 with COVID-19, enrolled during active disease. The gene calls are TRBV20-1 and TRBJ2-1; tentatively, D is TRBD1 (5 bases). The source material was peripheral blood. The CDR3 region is CSASRLGVDNEQFF. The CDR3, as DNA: TGCAGTGCTAGTAGGCTAGGGGTCGACAATGAGCAGTTCTTC.